The 2 T cell receptor beta chains below all came from one sample that was sequenced in a study of blood T cell repertoires in COVID-19 (dated by TCRdb to 2018 to 2020). Libraries were made using the immunoSEQ multiplex PCR assay. What TCRdb holds here is the immuneACCESS table cut down to in-frame rearrangements. Part of the clones is not present; checked against another copy, under half of the missing clones reflect an unresolved V gene, and the others are unexplained. This sample is represented by hundreds of thousands of clones; 88% of them were singletons. Approximately 0.8% of the sample rests with the top ten. Sequencing was carried out using peripheral blood. The receptors originated from a young woman with acute or convalescent COVID-19.

This clone was counted only a few times. This chain uses TRBV6-1 with TRBJ2-7; TRBD2 matches at 8 bases. CDR3 length equals 13 residues. The V segment lost 8 bases and the J segment 1 base; nucleotides outside the gene matches: 4. Germline CDR1 is MNHNS and CDR2 is SASEGT. CDR3 sequence: CASSTSGSYEQYF. The CDR3 bases are TGTGCCAGCTCAACTAGCGGATCCTACGAGCAGTACTTC.

This chain uses TRBV6-6 with TRBJ2-2; 9 bases line up with TRBD2. Germline CDR1 MNHNY, CDR2 SVGAGI (reference sequence). The CDR3 spans 18 residues. After removal of 5 bases from V and 8 bases from J, the junction contained 18 bases not matched to a gene. The CDR3 bases are TGTGCCAGCAGTCCCGTTGGGGCGGGAGGGCCGATATTGGGGGAGCTGTTTTTT. It specifies CASSPVGAGGPILGELFF.